This TCR beta chain derives from a study of T and B cells in COVID-19 patients (dated by TCRdb to 2018 to 2020). Background for the entire study: In this study, adaptive immunity was profiled in COVID-19 patients who either had active infection or had recovered, using TRB and IGH repertoire sequencing of peripheral blood. A recovered cohort was made up of about 19 patients contributing roughly 21 samples, mostly after mild to moderate COVID-19 managed as outpatients. A median age of approximately 35 years was recorded in the recovered cohort versus 55 to 70 years in the active-infection cohort. In the active-infection cohort, about 60% of the 20 patients were critically ill and required mechanical ventilation or ECMO. Of the 20 patients in the active-infection cohort, about 17 had comorbidities associated with unfavorable COVID-19 outcome. Over 7 million TCR sequences were analysed in a TCR and BCR sequence repository that covered over 30 patients and approximately 69 time points. Two patients belonged to both the recovered and active cohorts because samples were available from active disease and after recovery. An age-matched reference group of a few dozen healthy donors negative for COVID-19 antibodies served as the comparison for repertoire analyses. As many as 9 follow-up blood samples were collected from each patient, and in some individuals these samples spanned different disease stages.

Summary of the overall study and its limitations: Patients with COVID-19 were reported to show strongly skewed TRBV/TRBJ gene usage. It was stated that prospective validation of the reported TCR clusters was required before the clusters could be put to clinical use. During active COVID-19 the TRB repertoires were highly clonal, but at recovery diversity and richness rose above the levels seen in healthy donors. Few blood samples were available from mildly ill patients while symptoms were present or from severe cases at early time points. A total of around 2,100 TCR clusters were exclusive to the recovered cohort, and a few dozen of those clusters were low-pGen clusters. The cohort was considered too small to assess HLA contributions to COVID-19 susceptibility or severity. Specific T cell subsets (CD4+/Treg/CD8+) and sorted SARS-CoV-2-responsive or tetramer+ T cells had not yet been sequenced, and these experiments were ongoing.

Worth noting for this clonotype: What this receptor recognizes is not known. The record has no base qualities; no much larger clone is one base away.

TRB repertoires were amplified using roughly 220-550 ng of genomic DNA isolated from blood. The listed sequencing device is Illumina MiSeq. Multiplex PCR with BIOMED2 TRB-A/B primer pools was used to amplify the TRB rearrangements. Illumina-compatible adapters and 7-nucleotide sample barcodes were added to the amplicons in two consecutive PCRs. All library PCRs used Phusion HS II polymerase. The amplicons were purified from gel with the NucleoSpin Gel and PCR Clean-up kit, measured on Qubit, and then pooled at approximately 3.8 nM. Amplicon pool quality was checked on an Agilent 2100 Bioanalyzer before Illumina next-generation sequencing. Regarding the original processing steps: Annotation of TRB rearrangements was performed with MiXCR 3.0.8 using the default MiXCR reference library. Non-productive reads and sequences with fewer than 2 reads were excluded, and each unique CDR3 nucleotide sequence counted as one clone. R 3.5.1 was used to calculate clonality, diversity, richness and V-J gene usage. GLIPH2 was used to cluster TCRs by CDR3 similarity, and OLGA was used to calculate generation probabilities. GLIPH2 clusters were kept only if they contained at least four unique TCR clonotypes found in at least three individuals. The raw public data were reprocessed by TCRdb itself: fastp quality trimming at Q25, MiXCR clonotype calling, in-frame beta chains only. One record per CDR3 amino acid sequence lists the most common genes and DNA. The authors' filters were not applied to this entry. Present in this sample are approximately 13,000 distinct CDR3 sequences, 28% of which were seen just once. The top ten constitute about 6.5% of the sample.

The receptor was derived from a human donor who had recovered from COVID-19. Sequenced: blood.

The CDR3 in this case is CASSLGPGTGGNNEQFF. DNA sequence: TGTGCCAGCAGCTTAGGGCCCGGGACAGGGGGTAATAATGAGCAGTTCTTC. Recombination connected TRBV7-6 to TRBJ2-1, with 11 bases aligning to TRBD1. Inclusive of the bounding cysteine and phenylalanine, the CDR3 is 17 residues long. Only the CDR3 DNA stays, 51 bases, in frame from base 1. At the junction V is shortened by 1 base and J by 7 bases; bases outside the gene matches: 9. The germline V gene yields SGHVS for CDR1 and FNYEAQ for CDR2. Reference TRBV7-6 and TRBJ2-1 proteins supply the regions before and after the CDR3; the full variable domain is: GAGVSQSPRYKVTKRGQDVALRCDPISGHVSLYWYRQALGQGPEFLTYFNYEAQQDKSGLPNDRFSAERPEGSISTLTIQRTEQRDSAMYRCASSLGPGTGGNNEQFFGPGTRLTVL.